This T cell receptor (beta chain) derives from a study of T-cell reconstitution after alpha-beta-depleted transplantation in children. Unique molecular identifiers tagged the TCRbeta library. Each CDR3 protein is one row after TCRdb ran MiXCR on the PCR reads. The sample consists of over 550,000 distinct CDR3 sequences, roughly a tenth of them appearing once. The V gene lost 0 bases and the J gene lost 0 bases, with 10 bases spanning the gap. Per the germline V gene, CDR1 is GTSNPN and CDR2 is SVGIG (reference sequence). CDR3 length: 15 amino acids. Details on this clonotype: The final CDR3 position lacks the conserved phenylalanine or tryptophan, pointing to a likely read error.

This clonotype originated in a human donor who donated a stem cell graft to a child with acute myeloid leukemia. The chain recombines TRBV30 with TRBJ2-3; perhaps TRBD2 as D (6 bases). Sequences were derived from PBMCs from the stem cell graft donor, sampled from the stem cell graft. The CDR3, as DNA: TGTGCCTGGAGTGTACGCAGCGGGAGCACAGATACGCAGTATTCT. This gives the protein CAWSVRSGSTDTQYS.